Listed below are T cell receptor beta chains from one sample, sequenced in a study of blood T cell repertoires in COVID-19. Sequencing was performed with immunoSEQ multiplex PCR; in TCRdb, only in-frame clones are kept and a portion is missing. The sample records about 90,000 clones, about nine tenths being singletons. Sequences were obtained from peripheral blood. These receptors originate from a man over 45 with acute or convalescent COVID-19. CDR3s include the opening cysteine and the closing phenylalanine or tryptophan. The D gene is left open where the match is weak. For some rows the clone size is stated as once, few or many, or as a class when expanded; others skip it.

TRBJ2-7 NA TRBV5-6 few TGTGCCAGCAGCTTGGAGGAGGGCGGTGGCTACGAGCAGTACTTC CASSLEEGGGYEQYF
TRBJ2-3 TRBD2 TRBV9 NA TGTGCCAGCAGCGAGACTAGCGGGAGGGCAGATACGCAGTATTTT CASSETSGRADTQYF
TRBJ2-3 TRBD2 TRBV6-2/TRBV6-3 NA TGTGCCAGCAGTTACCAGGGACTAGCGGCGGGGACAGATACGCAGTATTTT CASSYQGLAAGTDTQYF
TRBJ2-1 TRBD2 TRBV4-1 NA TGCGCCAGCAGGGCCGGGACTAGCGGGACGGGCTACAATGAGCAGTTCTTC CASRAGTSGTGYNEQFF
TRBJ2-1 TRBD2 TRBV7-9 NA TGTGCCAGCAGCTTAAGGGAAACGGGAGGGGCGAATGAGCAGTTCTTC CASSLRETGGANEQFF
TRBJ2-2 TRBD2 TRBV2 NA TGTGCCAGCAGCGGACTAGCGTGGGGCACCGGGGAGCTGTTTTTT CASSGLAWGTGELFF
TRBJ2-7 TRBD1 TRBV29-1 NA TGCAGCGTTGAAGACAGGGACAGGGGGACCTACGAGCAGTACTTC CSVEDRDRGTYEQYF
TRBJ1-1 NA TRBV18 NA TGTGCCAGCTCACCCCCCTCGGGAGCGAACACTGAAGCTTTCTTT CASSPPSGANTEAFF
TRBJ1-4 NA TRBV7-2 NA TGTGCCAGCAGCCCACCCGGGACTAATGAAAAACTGTTTTTT CASSPPGTNEKLFF
TRBJ2-5 TRBD1 TRBV6-4 NA TGTGCCAGCACCGTCCCGGGACAGGGCCAGGAGAGGTACTTC CASTVPGQGQERYF
TRBJ2-3 TRBD2 TRBV7-9 NA TGTGCCAGCAGCTTATACACTAGCGGGAATACAGATACGCAGTATTTT CASSLYTSGNTDTQYF
TRBJ1-5 NA TRBV5-1 NA TGCGCCAGCAGCTTGGGGGGGGATCAGCCCCAGCATTTT CASSLGGDQPQHF
TRBJ2-1 TRBD2 TRBV3-1/TRBV3-2 NA TGTGCCAGCAGCCAAGTTAGCGGGGGACATCCTGAGCAGTTCTTC CASSQVSGGHPEQFF
TRBJ2-7 NA TRBV5-1 NA TGCGCCAGCAGCTTGTTTCCAGGACAGGGCTTACTAGCGACTCAGTACGAGCAGTACTTC CASSLFPGQGLLATQYEQYF
TRBJ1-2 TRBD1 TRBV18 NA TGTGCCAGCTCACCCTCGGGACAGGGGGACTCTGGCTACACCTTC CASSPSGQGDSGYTF
TRBJ2-5 NA TRBV5-8 NA TGTGCCAGCAGCCGGCTGAGGGGGGGAGAGACCCAGTACTTC CASSRLRGGETQYF
TRBJ1-2 TRBD1 TRBV5-5 NA TGTGCCAGCAGCTTGGGACAGGGGGAAAACTATGGCTACACCTTC CASSLGQGENYGYTF
TRBJ2-6 NA TRBV19 NA TGTGCCAGTAGTCCCGGTATCGGGGCTGGGGCCAACGTCCTGACTTTC CASSPGIGAGANVLTF
TRBJ2-2 TRBD2 TRBV9 NA TGTGCCAGCAGCGTGGAATCCGGGACTAGCGGAGGCGGAGGGGCCGGGGAGCTGTTTTTT CASSVESGTSGGGGAGELFF
TRBJ2-7 TRBD2 TRBV25-1 once TGTGCCAGCAGTGGCGTCGGGAGGCAGGGCCCCGAGCAGTACTTC CASSGVGRQGPEQYF
TRBJ1-1 NA TRBV11-2 NA TGTGCCAGCAGCTCCTTCGAGATAGCTTTCTTT CASSSFEIAFF
TRBJ2-5 NA TRBV25-1 NA TGTGCCAGCAGTGGGGGCGGGACAGTCGGGGAGACCCAGTACTTC CASSGGGTVGETQYF
TRBJ1-2 NA TRBV6-2/TRBV6-3 NA TGTGCCAGCAGTCAGGGCCCTTGGGGCTACACCTTC CASSQGPWGYTF
TRBJ1-4 NA TRBV7-6 NA TGTGCCAGCAGCTTACTACAAGGGGGTGTAACTAATGAAAAACTGTTTTTT CASSLLQGGVTNEKLFF
TRBJ2-3 NA TRBV20-1 NA TGCAGTGTCAGACTACAGGGTACGCAGTATTTT CSVRLQGTQYF
TRBJ1-2 TRBD1 TRBV6-1 once TGTGCCAGCAGTGAAGAGGTGAGGACAGGGAAATATGGCTACACCTTC CASSEEVRTGKYGYTF
TRBJ1-1 NA TRBV18 NA TGTGCCAGCTCCCCGGGGGGACACCAGAACACTGAAGCTTTCTTT CASSPGGHQNTEAFF
TRBJ1-3 TRBD1 TRBV7-2 NA TGTGCCAGCAGCTGGGACAGGGGCTCTGGAAACACCATATATTTT CASSWDRGSGNTIYF
TRBJ2-3 NA TRBV5-8 NA TGTGCCAGCAACCAGGGACAAATTACAGATACGCAGTATTTT CASNQGQITDTQYF
TRBJ2-1 NA TRBV7-9 NA TGTGCCAGCAGCTTTCAGGGGACGCTCGCCAATGAGCAGTTCTTC CASSFQGTLANEQFF
TRBJ1-1 NA TRBV6-5 NA TGTGCCAGCAGTTACGGGGGGGCTCTGAACACTGAAGCTTTCTTT CASSYGGALNTEAFF
TRBJ2-3 TRBD2 TRBV7-2 NA TGTGCCAGCAGCTCCCTGACAGCGGGGGCCACAGATACGCAGTATTTT CASSSLTAGATDTQYF
TRBJ1-2 TRBD1 TRBV6-5 NA TGTGCCAGCAGTTACCGGACCCCCCGACAGGGCGATGGCTACACCTTC CASSYRTPRQGDGYTF
TRBJ2-1 TRBD2 TRBV11-3 once TGTGCCAGCAGCCTAGGACTAGCGGGAGAGGGGCTGAATGAGCAGTTCTTC CASSLGLAGEGLNEQFF
TRBJ2-1 NA TRBV24-1 NA TGTGCCACCAGTGATTCCCGGGACTCACGGAATGAGCAGTTCTTC CATSDSRDSRNEQFF
TRBJ1-1 TRBD1 TRBV29-1 NA TGCAGCGTTGAAGTCAGGGGACAGTACACTGAAGCTTTCTTT CSVEVRGQYTEAFF
TRBJ2-1 TRBD2 TRBV27 NA TGTGCCAGCAGTTCTATCGGGACTAGCGGGGTAAATGAGCAGTTCTTC CASSSIGTSGVNEQFF
TRBJ1-1 NA TRBV9 once TGTGCCAGCAGCGTAGCGTCCCCGACAGGTAGCATGAACACTGAAGCTTTCTTT CASSVASPTGSMNTEAFF
TRBJ2-7 TRBD2 TRBV6-7 NA TGTGCCAGCACCTACGGGGGGAAGCTAGTGGTCTACGAGCAGTACTTC CASTYGGKLVVYEQYF
TRBJ2-1 TRBD2 TRBV5-1 few TGCGCCAGCAGCACCGGGGGACTAGCGGGAGTAGAAGAGCAGTTCTTC CASSTGGLAGVEEQFF
TRBJ2-1 NA TRBV24-1 once TGTGCCACCAGTGAAATAGCGGCGCCCTACAATGAGCAGTTCTTC CATSEIAAPYNEQFF
TRBJ1-3 TRBD1 TRBV13 NA TGTGCCAGCAGCTTATCGTCAGGGACAGGGGGGACTGGAAACACCATATATTTT CASSLSSGTGGTGNTIYF
TRBJ2-7 TRBD2 TRBV7-9 NA TGTGCCAGCAGCCCGCCCGGACTAGCCTACGAGCAGTACTTC CASSPPGLAYEQYF
TRBJ1-2 NA TRBV4-3 NA TGCGCCAGCAGCCCCCGGGGGGGCACTAACTATGGCTACACCTTC CASSPRGGTNYGYTF
TRBJ2-7 TRBD2 TRBV19 NA TGTGCCAGTAGAGGACTAGCGGGAGTTGCGTCCTACGAGCAGTACTTC CASRGLAGVASYEQYF
TRBJ2-1 TRBD2 TRBV11-2 NA TGTGCCAGCCAGAGACGGGCGGGAGAGTGGGGTGAGCAGTTCTTC CASQRRAGEWGEQFF
TRBJ2-3 TRBD2 TRBV18 NA TGTGCCAGCTCACCCGGGACTAGCGGGGGCACAGATACGCAGTATTTT CASSPGTSGGTDTQYF
TRBJ2-7 TRBD1 TRBV14 NA TGTGCCAGCAGCCACCGGACAGGGGGCGTCTACGAGCAGTACTTC CASSHRTGGVYEQYF
TRBJ1-1 NA TRBV5-4 NA TGTGCCAGCAGCTTCGGGAGCAGGCAGAACACTGAAGCTTTCTTT CASSFGSRQNTEAFF
TRBJ2-3 TRBD2 TRBV3-1/TRBV3-2 NA TGTGCCAGCACCGCAGCGGGAGCAGCAGATACGCAGTATTTT CASTAAGAADTQYF
TRBJ1-2 TRBD1 TRBV7-9 NA TGTGCCGGCGGACAGGGGGACTTCTATGGCTACACCTTC CAGGQGDFYGYTF
TRBJ1-5 NA TRBV3-1/TRBV3-2 NA TGTGCCAGCAGCCAAGGGCTCCCTCCGAGCAATCAGCCCCAGCATTTT CASSQGLPPSNQPQHF
TRBJ1-5 TRBD1 TRBV19 NA TGTGCCAGTACGGACAGGGGGAGCAATCAGCCCCAGCATTTT CASTDRGSNQPQHF
TRBJ1-5 NA TRBV5-5 NA TGTGCCAGCAGCTCCCGGGGGGACAATCAGCCCCAGCATTTT CASSSRGDNQPQHF
TRBJ2-7 TRBD2 TRBV18 NA TGTGCCAGCTCCATGACTAGCGGGACCTACGAGCAGTACTTC CASSMTSGTYEQYF